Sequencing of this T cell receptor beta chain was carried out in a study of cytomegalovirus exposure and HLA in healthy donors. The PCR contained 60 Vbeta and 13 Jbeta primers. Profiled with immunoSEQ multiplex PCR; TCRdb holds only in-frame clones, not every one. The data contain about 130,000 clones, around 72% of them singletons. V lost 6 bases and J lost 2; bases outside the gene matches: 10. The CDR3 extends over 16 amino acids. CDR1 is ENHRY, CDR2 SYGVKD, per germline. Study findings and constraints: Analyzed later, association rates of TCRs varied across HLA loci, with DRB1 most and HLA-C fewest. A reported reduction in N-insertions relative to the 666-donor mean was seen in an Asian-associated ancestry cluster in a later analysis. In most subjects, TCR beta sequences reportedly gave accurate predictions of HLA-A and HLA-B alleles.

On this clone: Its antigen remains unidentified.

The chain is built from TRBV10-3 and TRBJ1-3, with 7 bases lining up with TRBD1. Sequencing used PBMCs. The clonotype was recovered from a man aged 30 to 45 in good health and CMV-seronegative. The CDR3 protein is CAIRGTGTDTGNTIYF. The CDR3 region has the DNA TGTGCCATCAGGGGAACCGGGACAGACACTGGAAACACCATATATTTT.